The rows below give T cell receptor beta chains drawn from one sample of a study of T-cell reconstitution after alpha-beta-depleted transplantation in children. TCRdb reprocessed the PCR reads via MiXCR and lists one record per CDR3 protein. The sample lists 600,000 to 700,000 distinct CDR3 sequences; around 16% were seen once. Material: PBMCs from the stem cell graft donor, obtained from the stem cell graft. The receptors here all came from a human donor who donated a stem cell graft to a child with acute myeloid leukemia. Each CDR3 is given with its conserved first and last residue. The D gene is left open where the match is weak. Rows give clone size only sometimes, using once, few, many, or a class for an expanded clone.

clone size	D gene	V gene	J gene	CDR3 DNA	CDR3 protein
many	TRBD1	TRBV5-6	TRBJ1-1	TGTGCCAGCAGCCCGGACAGGGACACTGAAGCTTTCTTT	CASSPDRDTEAFF
-	-	TRBV24-1	TRBJ1-2	TGTGCCACCAGTGGGCCCGGAGACTATGGCTACACCTTC	CATSGPGDYGYTF
few	-	TRBV7-9	TRBJ2-3	TGTGCCAGCAGCTCTCTTAGCGCGGGAACAGATACGCAGTATTTT	CASSSLSAGTDTQYF
few	-	TRBV6-2/TRBV6-3	TRBJ1-5	TGTGCCAGCACCACGAGGGCTCACAGCAATCAGCCCCAGCATTTT	CASTTRAHSNQPQHF
many	-	TRBV6-4	TRBJ1-1	TGTGCCAGCAGGTTAAACAGGGTATCCACTGAAGCTTTCTTT	CASRLNRVSTEAFF
many	-	TRBV20-1	TRBJ2-1	TGCAGTGCTAGAAAGGGGCGGAATGAGCAGTTCTTC	CSARKGRNEQFF
many	-	TRBV20-1	TRBJ1-4	TGCAGTGCGGGGGCCCTTAATGAAAAACTGTTTTTT	CSAGALNEKLFF
many	-	TRBV20-1	TRBJ1-5	TGCAGTGCTAGAGATAGGTACAGGGCGAGCAATCAGCCCCAGCATTTT	CSARDRYRASNQPQHF
many	-	TRBV4-3	TRBJ2-7	TGCGCCAGCAGCCAAGACGAGGGTTGGGGCGAGCAGTACTTC	CASSQDEGWGEQYF
many	TRBD2	TRBV10-3	TRBJ2-5	TGTGCCGGGGGGGATCAAGAGACCCAGTACTTC	CAGGDQETQYF
many	-	TRBV5-1	TRBJ2-5	TGCGCCAGCCAGGGGAGACTTACCGTACAAGAGACCCAGTACTTC	CASQGRLTVQETQYF
-	-	TRBV7-2	TRBJ1-1	TGTGCCAGCAGCCCGGGGGGGAGGATTACTGAAGCTTTCTTT	CASSPGGRITEAFF
many	TRBD2	TRBV5-1	TRBJ2-3	TGCGCCAGCAGCTTTGAGCGGGGGCTAGATACGCAGTATTTT	CASSFERGLDTQYF
many	-	TRBV7-2	TRBJ1-1	TGTGCCAGCAGTCCGCCGTACGGGTACACTGAAGCTTTCTTT	CASSPPYGYTEAFF
few	-	TRBV20-1	TRBJ2-3	TGCAGTGCTTACGGGGGGCATCGACTTCCAGATACGCAGTATTTT	CSAYGGHRLPDTQYF
many	TRBD1	TRBV12-3/TRBV12-4	TRBJ2-1	TGTGCCAGCAGTTCGACAGGGGTTGAGCAGTTCTTC	CASSSTGVEQFF
-	-	TRBV7-2	TRBJ2-3	TGTGCCAGCAGCTTAATCACGGGGTGGGATACGCAGTATTTT	CASSLITGWDTQYF
-	-	TRBV7-8	TRBJ1-4	TGTGCCAGCAGCTTAGTAGACAGACAGCCGGCTAATGAAAAACTGTTTTTT	CASSLVDRQPANEKLFF
few	-	TRBV15	TRBJ2-1	TGTGCCACCAGCACCACCCCGGGGCTTGGGGACAATGAGCAGTTCTTC	CATSTTPGLGDNEQFF
-	-	TRBV24-1	TRBJ1-5	TGTGCTACCAGTGAAAGGGGCAATCAGCCCCAGCATTTT	CATSERGNQPQHF
few	-	TRBV10-3	TRBJ2-7	TGTGCCATCAGTGAGCCGGGCTCCCGGGAGCAGTACTTC	CAISEPGSREQYF
few	TRBD1	TRBV7-3	TRBJ2-7	TGTGCCAGCAGCTTAGGACAGGGAGGCCACGAGCAGTACTTC	CASSLGQGGHEQYF
few	-	TRBV7-2	TRBJ2-7	TGTGCCAGCAGCTTAGCGGTCAGGGCCACCGACGAGCAGTACTTC	CASSLAVRATDEQYF
-	TRBD1	TRBV7-2	TRBJ1-3	TGTGCCAGCAGCTTACAGACAGGGTACTCTGGAAACACCATATATTTT	CASSLQTGYSGNTIYF
-	-	TRBV7-2	TRBJ1-5	TGTGCCAGCAGCTTATCCCAGGACCTACATTGGCCCCAGCATTTT	CASSLSQDLHWPQHF
-	-	TRBV4-1	TRBJ2-3	TGCGCCAGCAGCCAAGGACTAGTTGGAAATACGCAGTATTTT	CASSQGLVGNTQYF
-	-	TRBV2	TRBJ2-1	TGTGCCAGGTGGGACGATCCGAATGAGCAGTTCTTC	CARWDDPNEQFF
-	TRBD1	TRBV12-3/TRBV12-4	TRBJ2-2	TGTGCCAGCAAGGCCCCGGGACAGGGGTTGCACGGGGAGCTGTTTTTT	CASKAPGQGLHGELFF
many	-	TRBV12-3/TRBV12-4	TRBJ1-1	TGTGCCAGCAGTTTAGGAGACTTGGGCACTGAAGCTTTCTTT	CASSLGDLGTEAFF
many	-	TRBV12-3/TRBV12-4	TRBJ2-2	TGTGCCAGCAACTTGGGGACCGGGGAGCTGTTTTTT	CASNLGTGELFF
-	-	TRBV7-3	TRBJ1-1	TGTGCCAGCAGCTTAGTAGGACGGGGCGATGAAGCTTTCTTT	CASSLVGRGDEAFF
many	-	TRBV4-3	TRBJ2-3	TGCGCCAGCAGCCAAGATGGAACGGAAATCACAGATACGCAGTATTTT	CASSQDGTEITDTQYF
many	-	TRBV20-1	TRBJ1-6	TGCAGTGCTAGAGATCACGGGGAAGGCTCCTATAATTCACCCCTCCACTTT	CSARDHGEGSYNSPLHF
many	TRBD2	TRBV20-1	TRBJ2-1	TGCAGTGCTAGAGAGGGCCTAGCGGTATACAATGAGCAGTTCTTC	CSAREGLAVYNEQFF
-	-	TRBV19	TRBJ2-1	TGTGCCAGTAGTTCTCTTAGCCCCCCTGAGCAGTTCTTC	CASSSLSPPEQFF
-	-	TRBV15	TRBJ1-4	TGTGCCACCAGCAGAGAATGGCAGGGAGGCGAAAAACTGTTTTTT	CATSREWQGGEKLFF
many	-	TRBV29-1	TRBJ2-7	TGCAGCGTTGCCCCACAGGGTAGGAACTACGAGCAGTACTTC	CSVAPQGRNYEQYF